This TCR beta chain originates from a study of beta chain features in type 1 diabetes. V lost 2 bases and J lost 8, with 21 bases in between. The CDR3 runs to 15 residues. The germline CDR1 and CDR2 sequences are GTSNPN and SVGIG (reference sequence). Sequenced material consisted of expressed TCRB transcripts (all of the isolated RNA was reverse transcribed). Here immunoSEQ multiplex PCR was the method, and the copy in TCRdb shows in-frame clones only, minus some. The table shows just over 600,000 clones, with 15% to 17% occurring only once. Sequencing used naive CD4+ T cells from blood. This TCR came from a man aged 18 to 30 in good health. The gene calls are TRBV30 and TRBJ1-2; D is unclear. The CDR3 nucleotides are TGTGCCTGGAGTATTGGCGACCCCCGAGCAGAGGGCTACACCTTC. Translating gives CAWSIGDPRAEGYTF.